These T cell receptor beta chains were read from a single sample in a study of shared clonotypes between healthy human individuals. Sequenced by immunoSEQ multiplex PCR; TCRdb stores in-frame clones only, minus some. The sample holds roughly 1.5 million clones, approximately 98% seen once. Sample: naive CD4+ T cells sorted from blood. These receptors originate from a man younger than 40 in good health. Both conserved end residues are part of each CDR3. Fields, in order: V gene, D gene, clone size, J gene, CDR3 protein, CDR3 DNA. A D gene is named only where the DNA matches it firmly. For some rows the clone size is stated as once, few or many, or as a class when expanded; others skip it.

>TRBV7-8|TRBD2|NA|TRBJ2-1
CASRQGLAGGWSSYNEQFF
TGTGCCAGCAGGCAGGGACTAGCGGGAGGCTGGAGCTCCTACAATGAGCAGTTCTTC
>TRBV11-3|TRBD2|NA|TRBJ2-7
CASSSPPGGEQYF
TGTGCCAGCAGCTCCCCCCCGGGGGGCGAGCAGTACTTC
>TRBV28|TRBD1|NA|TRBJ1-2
CASRGGQGGNYGYTF
TGTGCCAGCAGGGGGGGACAGGGAGGAAACTATGGCTACACCTTC
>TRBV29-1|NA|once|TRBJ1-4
CSGGSGREKLFF
TGCAGCGGGGGGTCGGGGAGAGAAAAACTGTTTTTT
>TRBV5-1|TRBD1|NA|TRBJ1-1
CASSVNPGQGAEAFF
TGCGCCAGCAGCGTCAACCCGGGACAGGGCGCTGAAGCTTTCTTT
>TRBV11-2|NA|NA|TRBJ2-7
CASSLVGVGGYEQYF
TGTGCCAGCAGCTTAGTTGGGGTTGGGGGGTACGAGCAGTACTTC
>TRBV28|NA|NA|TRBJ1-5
CASRPDFSIQPQHF
TGTGCCAGCAGGCCGGACTTTAGTATTCAGCCCCAGCATTTT
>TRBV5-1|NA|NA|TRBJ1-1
CASRPSQERPFHLAFF
TGCGCCAGCAGGCCTTCTCAGGAGCGCCCTTTTCACCTTGCTTTCTTT
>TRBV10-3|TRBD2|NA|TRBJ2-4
CAISESTGGSHIQYF
TGTGCCATCAGTGAGTCGACCGGCGGGAGTCACATTCAGTACTTC
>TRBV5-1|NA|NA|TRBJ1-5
CASSLGGDQPQHF
TGCGCCAGCAGCTTAGGGGGGGATCAGCCCCAGCATTTT
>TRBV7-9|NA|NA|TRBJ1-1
CASSFPAGTEAFF
TGTGCCAGCAGCTTCCCCGCAGGGACTGAAGCTTTCTTT
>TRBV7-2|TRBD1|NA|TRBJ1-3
CASSRDSTGNTIYF
TGTGCCAGCAGCCGGGACAGTACTGGAAACACCATATATTTT
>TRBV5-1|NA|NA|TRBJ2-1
CASSFGQHNEQFF
TGCGCCAGCAGCTTCGGGCAGCACAATGAGCAGTTCTTC
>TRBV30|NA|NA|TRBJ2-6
CASLLPRGRVGPPGANVLTF
TGTGCCTCCCTATTACCGCGGGGCAGGGTGGGCCCCCCTGGGGCCAACGTCCTGACTTTC
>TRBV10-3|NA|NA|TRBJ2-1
CAISDLAALAYNEQFF
TGTGCCATCAGTGATTTAGCGGCGTTAGCCTACAATGAGCAGTTCTTC
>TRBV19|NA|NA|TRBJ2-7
CASSVGAGGRQYF
TGTGCCAGTAGTGTTGGAGCAGGGGGGCGACAGTACTTC
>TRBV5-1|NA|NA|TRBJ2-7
CASSSLSPYEQYF
TGCGCCAGCAGCTCGCTCAGCCCCTACGAGCAGTACTTC
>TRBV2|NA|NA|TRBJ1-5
CASTNSSYQPQHF
TGTGCCAGCACGAACTCATCCTATCAGCCCCAGCATTTT
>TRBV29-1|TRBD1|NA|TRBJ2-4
CSVLRDSPNIQYF
TGCAGCGTCTTACGGGACAGCCCAAACATTCAGTACTTC
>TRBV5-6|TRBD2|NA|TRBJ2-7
CASSAEPGTSGSSYEQYF
TGTGCCAGCAGCGCCGAACCTGGGACTAGCGGGAGCTCCTACGAGCAGTACTTC
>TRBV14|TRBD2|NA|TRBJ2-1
CASSQKRASGYNEQFF
TGTGCCAGCAGCCAAAAAAGGGCTAGCGGGTACAATGAGCAGTTCTTC
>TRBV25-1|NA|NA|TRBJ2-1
CASSEFPALGYNEQFF
TGTGCCAGCAGTGAATTTCCAGCGCTGGGATACAATGAGCAGTTCTTC
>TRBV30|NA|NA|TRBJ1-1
CAWSVAGADAEAFF
TGTGCCTGGAGTGTGGCGGGGGCGGACGCTGAAGCTTTCTTT
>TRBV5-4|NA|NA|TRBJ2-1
CASSSGADEQFF
TGTGCCAGCAGCTCTGGAGCGGATGAGCAGTTCTTC
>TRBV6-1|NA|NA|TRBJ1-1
CASSGHIITEAFF
TGTGCCAGCAGTGGACACATAATCACTGAAGCTTTCTTT
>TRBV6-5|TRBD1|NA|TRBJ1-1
CASRPRDRGAFF
TGTGCCAGCAGACCCCGGGACAGAGGAGCTTTCTTT
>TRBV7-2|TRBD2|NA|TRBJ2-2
CASSWGLAGGGGELFF
TGTGCCAGCAGCTGGGGACTAGCGGGAGGAGGCGGGGAGCTGTTTTTT
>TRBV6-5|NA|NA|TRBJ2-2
CASSYGRGGELFF
TGTGCCAGCAGCTACGGTAGAGGCGGGGAGCTGTTTTTT
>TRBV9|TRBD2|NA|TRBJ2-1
CASSVVSGTSGNNEQFF
TGTGCCAGCAGCGTAGTGTCCGGGACTAGCGGGAACAATGAGCAGTTCTTC
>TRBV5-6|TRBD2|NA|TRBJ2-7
CASRTLAGLYEQYF
TGTGCCAGCAGAACACTAGCGGGCCTCTACGAGCAGTACTTC
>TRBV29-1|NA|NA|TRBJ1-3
CSARVAGNTIYF
TGCAGCGCCAGGGTAGCTGGAAACACCATATATTTT
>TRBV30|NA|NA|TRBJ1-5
CAWAFREPNQPQHF
TGTGCCTGGGCGTTCAGGGAGCCTAATCAGCCCCAGCATTTT
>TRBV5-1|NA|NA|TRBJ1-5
CASSLGVGTNQPQHF
TGCGCCAGCAGCTTGGGAGTTGGGACAAATCAGCCCCAGCATTTT
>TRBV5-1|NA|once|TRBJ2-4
CASTPGGVPLNIQYF
TGCGCCAGCACCCCCGGCGGGGTACCTCTAAACATTCAGTACTTC
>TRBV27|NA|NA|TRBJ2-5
CASSLTPPREGRETQYF
TGTGCCAGCAGTCTGACCCCGCCCCGTGAGGGCCGAGAGACCCAGTACTTC